This record looks at one T cell receptor beta chain sequence and its context. Its target is unknown. The repertoire was sequenced with immunoSEQ multiplex PCR; TCRdb's copy has only in-frame clones and lacks some. In the table there are about 440,000 clones, 90% of which are singletons. Sample treatment: around 19 received Ad26.COV2.S at low or high dose, single or two shots; 5 received placebo; per-sample allocation not given. Specimen acquisition occurred on day 63 following the initial vaccine or placebo injection. In Boston, the donor was an adult between 18-55 years of age. An Ad26 vector that expressed Wuhan-strain SARS-CoV-2 spike constituted the vaccine. Germline trimming cut 4 bases from V and 6 bases from J; bases unmatched to any gene: 10. CDR3 size: 17 residues. Germline V gene data show CDR1 as MDHEN and CDR2 as SYDVKM. The data were taken from a study of Ad26.COV2.S vaccination and SARS-CoV-2 variants. Study-wide context: Each vaccinee took Ad26.COV2.S intramuscularly, once or twice 56 days apart.

Findings and limits, study-wide: After vaccination, substantial breadth of spike-specific CD8+ and CD4+ responses was reported.

This chain connects TRBV28 to TRBJ2-1; 12 bases are shared with TRBD2. This TCR was recovered from a person aged 18-60 years who received the Ad26.COV2.S COVID-19 vaccine or a placebo. The sequences come from peripheral blood, collected in a trial of Ad26.COV2.S vaccine versus placebo. The CDR3 nucleotides read TGTGCCAGCAGTTCGGACGGTCTAGCGGGAGGGTTCAATGAGCAGTTCTTC. Translating it yields CASSSDGLAGGFNEQFF.